The source of this T cell receptor beta chain is a study of shared clonotypes between healthy human individuals. CDR1 and CDR2 from the germline V gene are KGHSH and LQKENI. V was clipped by 6 bases and J by 4 bases, with 22 bases between them. The CDR3 sequence is 18 residues long. In the source study's methods: As immunoSEQ supplied junction-only sequences (without quality scores), filtering differed. Libraries were prepared by immunoSEQ multiplex PCR; TCRdb keeps only in-frame clonotypes and omits some of them. V and J calls and clone size come straight from that table; D and trimming were deduced from the DNA. Of about 1.5 million clones listed, 95% to 99% are singletons.

The chain has TRBV18 and TRBJ2-6; unclear D gene. The TCR originated in a man aged 30-40 years in good health. The specimen was naive CD4+ T cells sorted from blood. Subset described: CD45RA+ positively selected. In nucleotides, the CDR3 is TGTGCCAGCTCGCAACGAAGGATGCAGGTTCCCGGGGCCAACGTCCTGACTTTC. Its translation: CASSQRRMQVPGANVLTF.